Listed below are T cell receptor beta chains from one sample, sequenced in a study of Ad26.COV2.S vaccination and SARS-CoV-2 variants. Produced via immunoSEQ multiplex PCR; TCRdb's table is partial and in-frame only. The sample has over 250,000 clones, around 87% seen once. Sequenced material: peripheral blood, taken in a trial of Ad26.COV2.S vaccine versus placebo. Receptors originate from a person between 18 and 59 years old who received the Ad26.COV2.S COVID-19 vaccine or a placebo. CDR3s include the opening cysteine and the closing phenylalanine or tryptophan. A D gene is named only where the DNA matches it firmly. Clone size appears in some rows only: once, few, many, or a class for an expanded clone.

J: TRBJ2-5
D: .
size: .
V: TRBV7-7
DNA: TGTGCCAGCAGCCACAGCCAGGGGGGGCAGGAGACCCAGTACTTC
CDR3: CASSHSQGGQETQYF

J: TRBJ2-1
D: .
size: .
V: TRBV5-5
DNA: TGTGCCAGCAGCTTGAGGGGGGGCCGCGGTGAGCAGTTCTTC
CDR3: CASSLRGGRGEQFF

J: TRBJ1-1
D: .
size: .
V: TRBV19
DNA: TGTGCCAGTAGTATGGACAACGCTGAAGCTTTCTTT
CDR3: CASSMDNAEAFF

J: TRBJ1-2
D: TRBD1
size: .
V: TRBV5-1
DNA: TGCGCCAGCAGCTTAGGACAGGGGGCTAATGGCTACACCTTC
CDR3: CASSLGQGANGYTF

J: TRBJ2-1
D: TRBD2
size: .
V: TRBV10-3
DNA: TGTGCCATCAGTGGGCCCCCGCGGGAGGTCAGCAATGAGCAGTTCTTC
CDR3: CAISGPPREVSNEQFF

J: TRBJ2-7
D: .
size: once
V: TRBV6-6
DNA: TGTGCCAGCAGTACCTTGACAGCCCACGAGCAGTACTTC
CDR3: CASSTLTAHEQYF

J: TRBJ1-5
D: TRBD1
size: .
V: TRBV12-5
DNA: TGTGCTAGTGGTTCCACAGGGGGCTTTCAGCCCCAGCATTTT
CDR3: CASGSTGGFQPQHF

J: TRBJ2-2
D: TRBD1
size: .
V: TRBV5-1
DNA: TGCGCCAGCAGCTTAAAGACAGGGGCGAACACCGGGGAGCTGTTTTTT
CDR3: CASSLKTGANTGELFF

J: TRBJ1-2
D: TRBD1
size: once
V: TRBV3-1/TRBV3-2
DNA: TGTGCCAGCAGCCCGCCGGGACAGGGCTATGGCTACACCTTC
CDR3: CASSPPGQGYGYTF

J: TRBJ2-1
D: .
size: .
V: TRBV15
DNA: TGTGCCACCAGCAGAGGGGACACGAACAATGAGCAGTTCTTC
CDR3: CATSRGDTNNEQFF

J: TRBJ1-5
D: .
size: .
V: TRBV6-1
DNA: TGTGCCAGCAGTGAAGCGGGGGCCCTCGACAATCAGCCCCAGCATTTT
CDR3: CASSEAGALDNQPQHF

J: TRBJ1-2
D: .
size: .
V: TRBV6-6
DNA: TGTGCCAGCAGTTACGAGACAGTCTATGGCTACACCTTC
CDR3: CASSYETVYGYTF

J: TRBJ2-5
D: .
size: .
V: TRBV19
DNA: TGTGCCAGTAGTATTAGGGTTCGGGCATCGTACCAAGAGACCCAGTACTTC
CDR3: CASSIRVRASYQETQYF

J: TRBJ2-7
D: TRBD2
size: .
V: TRBV5-1
DNA: TGCGCCAGCAGCTTTATCGGGGGGGATTTGAGGGACGAGCAGTACTTC
CDR3: CASSFIGGDLRDEQYF

J: TRBJ1-2
D: .
size: once
V: TRBV11-2
DNA: TGTGCCAGCAGCCCCATCGAGGCGGGGACCCGTACGCGAGGCTACACCTTC
CDR3: CASSPIEAGTRTRGYTF

J: TRBJ2-7
D: TRBD2
size: .
V: TRBV10-2
DNA: TGCGCCAGCAGCGCTAGCGGGGGGTTTTCCGAGCAGTACTTC
CDR3: CASSASGGFSEQYF

J: TRBJ2-2
D: .
size: .
V: TRBV7-2
DNA: TGTGCCAGCAGCGGAGCCCGGAGACACACCGGGGAGCTGTTTTTT
CDR3: CASSGARRHTGELFF

J: TRBJ2-1
D: .
size: .
V: TRBV4-1
DNA: TGCGCCAGCAGCCAAGCAGGACAAACCCGTAGCTCCTACAATGAGCAGTTCTTC
CDR3: CASSQAGQTRSSYNEQFF

J: TRBJ2-7
D: .
size: once
V: TRBV5-1
DNA: TGCGCCAGCAGCTTGGCGGAGTCCTTGGGCGAGCAGTACTTC
CDR3: CASSLAESLGEQYF

J: TRBJ1-3
D: .
size: .
V: TRBV6-5
DNA: TGTGCCAGCAGTTACTCCCAGGTCTCTGGAAACACCATATATTTT
CDR3: CASSYSQVSGNTIYF

J: TRBJ1-1
D: .
size: .
V: TRBV3-1/TRBV3-2
DNA: TGTGCCAGCAGCTCCGGGTTCGGCCAGAACACTGAAGCTTTCTTT
CDR3: CASSSGFGQNTEAFF

J: TRBJ2-1
D: TRBD1
size: .
V: TRBV7-2
DNA: TGTGCCAGCAGGGGTGACAGGGGCAATGAGCAGTTCTTC
CDR3: CASRGDRGNEQFF

J: TRBJ2-7
D: TRBD1
size: once
V: TRBV5-6
DNA: TGTGCCAGCAGCTTCGGGACAGGGGGCGAGCAGTACTTC
CDR3: CASSFGTGGEQYF

J: TRBJ2-5
D: .
size: .
V: TRBV11-2
DNA: TGTGCCAGCAGCTTAGCAGGGTTAGAGACCCAGTACTTC
CDR3: CASSLAGLETQYF

J: TRBJ2-2
D: .
size: .
V: TRBV28
DNA: TGTGCCAGCATGGGGGGCGGGGCTACCGGGGAGCTGTTTTTT
CDR3: CASMGGGATGELFF

J: TRBJ1-5
D: .
size: few
V: TRBV3-1/TRBV3-2
DNA: TGTGCCAGCAGCCAAGGGGACTATAGCAATCAGCCCCAGCATTTT
CDR3: CASSQGDYSNQPQHF

J: TRBJ1-2
D: TRBD1
size: .
V: TRBV9
DNA: TGTGCCAGCAGCGTACATTCCACAGGGGACCAAAACTATGGCTACACCTTC
CDR3: CASSVHSTGDQNYGYTF

J: TRBJ1-5
D: TRBD1
size: .
V: TRBV23-1
DNA: TGCGCCAGCAGTCAAGTGAGACAGGGGGCTTATCAGCCCCAGCATTTT
CDR3: CASSQVRQGAYQPQHF

J: TRBJ1-6
D: .
size: once
V: TRBV2
DNA: TGTGCCAGCAGTGTATCAGGGCTTAGAAATAATTCACCCCTCCACTTT
CDR3: CASSVSGLRNNSPLHF

J: TRBJ1-2
D: .
size: .
V: TRBV24-1
DNA: TGTGCCACCAGTGACCCCGGGGCGGAGCAGACTAACTATGGCTACACCTTC
CDR3: CATSDPGAEQTNYGYTF

J: TRBJ1-3
D: TRBD1
size: once
V: TRBV7-6
DNA: TGTGCCAGCAGCCCACGAGGACAGGGCGGCTCTGGAAACACCATATATTTT
CDR3: CASSPRGQGGSGNTIYF

J: TRBJ2-5
D: .
size: .
V: TRBV5-1
DNA: TGCGCCAGCAGCACCCCGGGAGTCGGTAGGGAGACCCAGTACTTC
CDR3: CASSTPGVGRETQYF

J: TRBJ2-7
D: TRBD1
size: once
V: TRBV10-3
DNA: TGTGCCATCCAGGGGGCCCCGGAGAACTACGAGCAGTACTTC
CDR3: CAIQGAPENYEQYF

J: TRBJ1-6
D: .
size: .
V: TRBV18
DNA: TGTGCCAGCTCGGCAGCTACAGCTAATTCACCCCTCCACTTT
CDR3: CASSAATANSPLHF

J: TRBJ1-5
D: TRBD1
size: .
V: TRBV2
DNA: TGTGCCAGCAGTAGGACAGGGGGCGATCAGCCCCAGCATTTT
CDR3: CASSRTGGDQPQHF

J: TRBJ2-7
D: .
size: few
V: TRBV7-8
DNA: TGTGCCAGCAGCGCCTTACCAGGTTCGGGCTACGAGCAGTACTTC
CDR3: CASSALPGSGYEQYF

J: TRBJ1-2
D: TRBD1
size: .
V: TRBV7-9
DNA: TGTGCCAGCAGCCAGGGACAGTCTGGCTACACCTTC
CDR3: CASSQGQSGYTF

J: TRBJ1-1
D: .
size: .
V: TRBV19
DNA: TGTGCCACCTCAAAACACCTTGGAGACACTGAAGCTTTCTTT
CDR3: CATSKHLGDTEAFF

J: TRBJ2-6
D: TRBD1
size: .
V: TRBV19
DNA: TGTGCCAGTAGAACAGGGGGCTCTGGGGCCAACGTCCTGACTTTC
CDR3: CASRTGGSGANVLTF

J: TRBJ1-1
D: .
size: .
V: TRBV5-1
DNA: TGCGCCAGCAGCTTGGCCGGAGGGAACACTGAAGCTTTCTTT
CDR3: CASSLAGGNTEAFF

J: TRBJ1-1
D: .
size: .
V: TRBV7-9
DNA: TGTGCCAGCAGCCCGGGACCCCAGAGGGACACTGAAGCTTTCTTT
CDR3: CASSPGPQRDTEAFF

J: TRBJ2-1
D: .
size: .
V: TRBV29-1
DNA: TGCAGCGTTGAAAAGCTTGTAGGGCTAGGGAGTTTCGGTGAGCAGTTCTTC
CDR3: CSVEKLVGLGSFGEQFF

J: TRBJ2-2
D: .
size: few
V: TRBV6-1
DNA: TGTGCCAGCAGTGAAAGTTCGGGGGTCACCGGGGAGCTGTTTTTT
CDR3: CASSESSGVTGELFF

J: TRBJ1-2
D: .
size: .
V: TRBV12-3/TRBV12-4
DNA: TGTGCCAGCAGTTTAGGCACCAACTATGGCTACACCTTC
CDR3: CASSLGTNYGYTF

J: TRBJ2-3
D: .
size: .
V: TRBV7-5
DNA: TGTGCCAGAATCGCATCAGGGGCCACAGATACGCAGTATTTT
CDR3: CARIASGATDTQYF

J: TRBJ2-5
D: TRBD1
size: .
V: TRBV19
DNA: TGTGCCAGTAGTATGGGGCAGGGGGAAATTTCAGAGACCCAGTACTTC
CDR3: CASSMGQGEISETQYF

J: TRBJ1-1
D: .
size: .
V: TRBV5-5
DNA: TGTGCCAGCAGCCCTACGGCCCGTGGGGTCGGGGGGCGAAGGAACACTGAAGCTTTCTTT
CDR3: CASSPTARGVGGRRNTEAFF